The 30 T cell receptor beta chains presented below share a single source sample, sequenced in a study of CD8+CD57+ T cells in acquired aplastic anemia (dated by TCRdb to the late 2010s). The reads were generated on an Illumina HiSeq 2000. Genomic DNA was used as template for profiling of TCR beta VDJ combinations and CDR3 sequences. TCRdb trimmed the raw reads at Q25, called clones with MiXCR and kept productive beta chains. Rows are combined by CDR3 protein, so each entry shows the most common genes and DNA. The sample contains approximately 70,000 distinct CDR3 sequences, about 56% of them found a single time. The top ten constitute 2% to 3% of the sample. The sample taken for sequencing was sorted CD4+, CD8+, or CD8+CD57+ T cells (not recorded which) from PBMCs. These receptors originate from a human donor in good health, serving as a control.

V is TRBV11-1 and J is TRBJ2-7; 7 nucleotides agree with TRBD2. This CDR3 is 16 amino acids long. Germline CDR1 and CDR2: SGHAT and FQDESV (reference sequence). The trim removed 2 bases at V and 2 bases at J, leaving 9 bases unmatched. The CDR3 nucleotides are TGTGCCAGCAGCTTATCAGCTAGCGGAGGCACCTACGAGCAGTACTTC. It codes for CASSLSASGGTYEQYF. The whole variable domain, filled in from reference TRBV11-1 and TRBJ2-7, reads EAEVAQSPRYKITEKSQAVAFWCDPISGHATLYWYRQILGQGPELLVQFQDESVVDDSQLPKDRFSAERLKGVDSTLKIQPAELGDSAMYLCASSLSASGGTYEQYFGPGTRLTVT.

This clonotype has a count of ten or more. CDR3 amino acids: CASSLGTQETQYF. The DNA of the CDR3 is TGCGCCAGCAGCCTCGGGACCCAAGAGACCCAGTACTTC. The chain joins TRBV5-1 to TRBJ2-5, with D perhaps TRBD1 or TRBD2 (5 bases each). V lost 4 bases and J lost 1, with 8 bases in between. Looked up from germline, CDR1 is SGHRS and CDR2 is YFSETQ. The CDR3 runs 13 residues.

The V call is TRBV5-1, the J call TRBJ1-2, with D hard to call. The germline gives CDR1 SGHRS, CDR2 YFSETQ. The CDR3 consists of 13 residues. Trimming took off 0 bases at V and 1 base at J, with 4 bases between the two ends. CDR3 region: CASSLDSNYGYTF. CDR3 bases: TGCGCCAGCAGCTTGGACAGTAACTATGGCTACACCTTC. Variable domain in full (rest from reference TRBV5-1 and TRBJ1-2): KAGVTQTPRYLIKTRGQQVTLSCSPISGHRSVSWYQQTPGQGLQFLFEYFSETQRNKGNFPGRFSGRQFSNSRSEMNVSTLELGDSALYLCASSLDSNYGYTFGSGTRLTVV.

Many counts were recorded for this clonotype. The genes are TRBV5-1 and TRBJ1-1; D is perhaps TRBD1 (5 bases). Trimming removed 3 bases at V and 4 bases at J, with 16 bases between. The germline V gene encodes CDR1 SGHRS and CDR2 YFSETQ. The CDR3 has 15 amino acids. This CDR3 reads CASSSGDVGPTEAFF. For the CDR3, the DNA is TGCGCCAGCAGCTCGGGTGATGTGGGACCCACTGAAGCTTTCTTT.

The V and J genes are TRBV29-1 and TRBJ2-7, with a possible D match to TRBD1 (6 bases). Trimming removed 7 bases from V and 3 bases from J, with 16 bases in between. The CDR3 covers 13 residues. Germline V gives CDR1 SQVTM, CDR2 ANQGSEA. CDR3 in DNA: TGCAGCGAGTGGACAGTCTACTACTACGAGCAGTACTTC. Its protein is CSEWTVYYYEQYF.

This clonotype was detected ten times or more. Written as DNA, the CDR3 is TGTGCCAGCAGTCCCGGACGGGACACTGAAGCTTTCTTT. Protein sequence: CASSPGRDTEAFF. This rearrangement joins TRBV28 to TRBJ1-1, with unresolved D. The CDR3 runs 13 residues. Trimming left V 5 bases short and J 3 bases short, with 10 bases between. Germline V gene sequence: CDR1 MDHEN, CDR2 SYDVKM.

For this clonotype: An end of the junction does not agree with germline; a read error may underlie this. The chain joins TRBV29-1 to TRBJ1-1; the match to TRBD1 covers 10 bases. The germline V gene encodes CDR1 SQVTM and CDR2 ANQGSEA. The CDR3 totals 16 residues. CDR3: CSGLLDRGTMNAEAFF. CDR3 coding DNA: TGCAGCGGCCTCCTGGACAGGGGGACCATGAACGCTGAAGCTTTCTTT. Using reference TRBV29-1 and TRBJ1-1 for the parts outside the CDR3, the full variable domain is SAVISQKPSRDICQRGTSLTIQCQVDSQVTMMFWYRQQPGQSLTLIATANQGSEATYESGFVIDKFPISRPNLTFSTLTVSNMSPEDSSIYLCSGLLDRGTMNAEAFFGQGTRLTVV.

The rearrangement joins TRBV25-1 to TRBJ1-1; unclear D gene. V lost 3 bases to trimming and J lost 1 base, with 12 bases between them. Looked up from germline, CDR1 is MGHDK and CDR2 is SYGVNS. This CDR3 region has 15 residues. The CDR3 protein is CASSDFRKPNTEAFF. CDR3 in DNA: TGTGCCAGCAGTGATTTTCGTAAACCGAACACTGAAGCTTTCTTT.

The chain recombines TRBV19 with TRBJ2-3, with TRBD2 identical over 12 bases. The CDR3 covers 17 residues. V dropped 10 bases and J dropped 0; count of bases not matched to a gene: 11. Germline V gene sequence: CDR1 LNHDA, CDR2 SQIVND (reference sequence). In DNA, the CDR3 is TGTGCCACCGCCCTAGCGGGAGGGGTCCCTAGCACAGATACGCAGTATTTT. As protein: CATALAGGVPSTDTQYF.

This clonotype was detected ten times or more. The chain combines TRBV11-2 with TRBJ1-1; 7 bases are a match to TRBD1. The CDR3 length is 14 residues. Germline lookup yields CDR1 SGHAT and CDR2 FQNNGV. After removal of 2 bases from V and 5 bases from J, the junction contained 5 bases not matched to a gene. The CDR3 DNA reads TGTGCCAGCAGCTTAAGACAGGGAAGGACTGAAGCTTTCTTT. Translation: CASSLRQGRTEAFF. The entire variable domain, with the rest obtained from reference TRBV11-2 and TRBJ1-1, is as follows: EAGVAQSPRYKIIEKRQSVAFWCNPISGHATLYWYQQILGQGPKLLIQFQNNGVVDDSQLPKDRFSAERLKGVDSTLKIQPAKLEDSAVYLCASSLRQGRTEAFFGQGTRLTVV.

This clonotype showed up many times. The CDR3 bases are TGCGCCAGCAGCCTACGGACAGGGGGGTACACTGAAGCTTTCTTT. Its protein is CASSLRTGGYTEAFF. The rearrangement links TRBV5-1 to TRBJ1-1; 10 nucleotides align to TRBD1. Germline values: CDR1 SGHRS, CDR2 YFSETQ. The CDR3 has 15 residues. The ends lost 4 bases at V and 3 bases at J; junction bases unmatched: 6.

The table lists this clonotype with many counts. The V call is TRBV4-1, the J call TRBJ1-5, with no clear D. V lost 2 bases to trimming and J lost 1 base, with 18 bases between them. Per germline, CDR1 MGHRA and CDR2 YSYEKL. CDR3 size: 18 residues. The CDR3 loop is CASSQNLFGFRSNQPQHF. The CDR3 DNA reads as TGCGCCAGCAGCCAAAATTTATTCGGGTTTAGGAGCAATCAGCCCCAGCATTTT.

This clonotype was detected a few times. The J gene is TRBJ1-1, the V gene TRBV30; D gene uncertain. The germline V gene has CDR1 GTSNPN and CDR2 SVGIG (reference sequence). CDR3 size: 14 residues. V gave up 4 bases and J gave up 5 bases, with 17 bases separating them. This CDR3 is CAWNVRAVWTEAFF. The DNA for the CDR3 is TGTGCCTGGAATGTGAGGGCGGTGTGGACTGAAGCTTTCTTT.

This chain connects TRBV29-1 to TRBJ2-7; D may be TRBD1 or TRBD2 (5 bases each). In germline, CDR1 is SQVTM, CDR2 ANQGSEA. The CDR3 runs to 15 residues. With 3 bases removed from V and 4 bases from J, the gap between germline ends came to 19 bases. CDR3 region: CSVEDSSRQQYEQYF. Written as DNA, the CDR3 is TGCAGCGTTGAGGACTCTTCCCGACAGCAATACGAGCAGTACTTC.

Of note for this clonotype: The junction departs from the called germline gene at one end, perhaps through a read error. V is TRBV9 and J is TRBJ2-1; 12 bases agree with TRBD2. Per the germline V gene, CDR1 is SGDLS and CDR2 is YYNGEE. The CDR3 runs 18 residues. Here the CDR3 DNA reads TGCGCCAGCAGCGTAAATGGACTAGCGGGAAGTACGGCGGATGAGCAGTTCTTC. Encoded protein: CASSVNGLAGSTADEQFF.

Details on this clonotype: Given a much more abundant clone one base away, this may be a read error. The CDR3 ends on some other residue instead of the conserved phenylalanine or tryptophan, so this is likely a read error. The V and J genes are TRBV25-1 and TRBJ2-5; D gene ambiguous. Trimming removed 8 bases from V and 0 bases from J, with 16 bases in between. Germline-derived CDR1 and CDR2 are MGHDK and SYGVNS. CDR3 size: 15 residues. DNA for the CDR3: TGTGCCAGCTCACCCTATCGGACGGACCAAGAGACCCAGTACCTC. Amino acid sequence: CASSPYRTDQETQYL.

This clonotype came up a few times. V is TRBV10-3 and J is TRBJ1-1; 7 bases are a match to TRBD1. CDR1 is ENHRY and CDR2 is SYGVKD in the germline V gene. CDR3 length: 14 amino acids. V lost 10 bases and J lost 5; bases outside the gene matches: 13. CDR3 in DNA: TGTGCCACCCGTACGGTACAGGGGCCTACTGAAGCTTTCTTT. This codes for CATRTVQGPTEAFF.

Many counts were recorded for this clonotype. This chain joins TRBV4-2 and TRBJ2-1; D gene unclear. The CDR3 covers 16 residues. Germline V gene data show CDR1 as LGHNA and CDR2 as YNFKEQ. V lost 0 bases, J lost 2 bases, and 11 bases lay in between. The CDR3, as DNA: TGTGCCAGCAGCCAAGACGTCGGCGAGACCTACAATGAGCAGTTCTTC. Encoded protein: CASSQDVGETYNEQFF.

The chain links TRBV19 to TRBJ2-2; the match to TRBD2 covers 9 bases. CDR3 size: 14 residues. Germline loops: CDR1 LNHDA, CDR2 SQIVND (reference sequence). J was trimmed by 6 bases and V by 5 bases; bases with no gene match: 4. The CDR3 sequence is CASSRAGGPGELFF. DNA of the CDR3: TGTGCCAGTAGTCGTGCGGGAGGGCCCGGGGAGCTGTTTTTT.

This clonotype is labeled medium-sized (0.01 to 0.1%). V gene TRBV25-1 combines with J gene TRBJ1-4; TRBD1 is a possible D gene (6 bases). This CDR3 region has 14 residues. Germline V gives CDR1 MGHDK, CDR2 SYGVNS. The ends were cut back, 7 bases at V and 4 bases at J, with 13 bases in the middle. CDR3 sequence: CASNNQGINEKLFF. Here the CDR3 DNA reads TGTGCCAGCAACAACCAGGGGATTAATGAAAAACTGTTTTTT.

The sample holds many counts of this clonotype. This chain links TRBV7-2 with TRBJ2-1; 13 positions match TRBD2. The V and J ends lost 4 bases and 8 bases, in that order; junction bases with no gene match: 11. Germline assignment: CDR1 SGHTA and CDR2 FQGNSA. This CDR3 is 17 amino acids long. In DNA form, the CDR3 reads TGTGCCAGCAGCTCCCCTGGACTAGCGGGAGTTCATTATGAGCAGTTCTTC. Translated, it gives CASSSPGLAGVHYEQFF.

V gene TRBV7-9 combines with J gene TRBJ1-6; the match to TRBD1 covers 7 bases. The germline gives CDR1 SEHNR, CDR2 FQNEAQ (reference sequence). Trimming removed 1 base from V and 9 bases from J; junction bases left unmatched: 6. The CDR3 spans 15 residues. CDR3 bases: TGTGCCAGCAGCTTAGAGGGGGCCCCTGGTTCACCCCTCCACTTT. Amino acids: CASSLEGAPGSPLHF.

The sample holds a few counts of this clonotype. The CDR3 nucleotides are TGTGCCACCAGTGATACGACGGGAGAAGAGACCCAGTACTTC. It codes for CATSDTTGEETQYF. The rearrangement links TRBV24-1 to TRBJ2-5, with D maybe TRBD2 (6 bases). Germline loops: CDR1 KGHDR, CDR2 SFDVKD. This CDR3 has 14 residues. V lost 3 bases, J lost 3 bases, and 10 bases lay in between.

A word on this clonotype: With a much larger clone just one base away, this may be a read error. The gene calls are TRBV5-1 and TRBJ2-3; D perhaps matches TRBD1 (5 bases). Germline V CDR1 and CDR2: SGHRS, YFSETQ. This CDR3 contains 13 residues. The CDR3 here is CASSLVCTGTQYF. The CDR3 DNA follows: TGCGCCAGCAGCTTGGTGTGCACAGGTACGCAGTATTTT.

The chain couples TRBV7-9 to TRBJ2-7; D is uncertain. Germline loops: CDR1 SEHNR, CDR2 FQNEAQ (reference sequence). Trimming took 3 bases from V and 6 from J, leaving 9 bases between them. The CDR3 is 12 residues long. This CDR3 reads CASSFSWGEQYF. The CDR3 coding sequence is TGTGCCAGCAGCTTCTCATGGGGCGAGCAGTACTTC.

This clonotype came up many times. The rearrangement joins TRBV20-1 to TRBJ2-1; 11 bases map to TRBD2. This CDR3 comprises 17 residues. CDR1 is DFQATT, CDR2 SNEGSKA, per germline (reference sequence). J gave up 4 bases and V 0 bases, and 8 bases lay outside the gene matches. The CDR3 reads CSARDQGASGGYNEQFF. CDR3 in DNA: TGCAGTGCTAGAGATCAGGGGGCTAGCGGGGGGTACAATGAGCAGTTCTTC.

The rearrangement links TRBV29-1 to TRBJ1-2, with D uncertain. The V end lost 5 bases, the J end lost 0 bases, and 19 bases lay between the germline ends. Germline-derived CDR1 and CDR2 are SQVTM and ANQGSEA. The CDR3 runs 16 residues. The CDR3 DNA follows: TGCAGCGTTCGTCCTCGCGGTGACCGTACTAACTATGGCTACACCTTC. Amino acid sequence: CSVRPRGDRTNYGYTF.

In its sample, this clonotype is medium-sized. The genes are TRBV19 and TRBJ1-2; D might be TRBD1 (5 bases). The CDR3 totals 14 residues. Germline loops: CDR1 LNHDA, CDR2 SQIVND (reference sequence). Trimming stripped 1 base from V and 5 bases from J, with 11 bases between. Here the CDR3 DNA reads TGTGCCAGTAGTATAGGGAGGGGCCGGTATGGCTACACCTTC. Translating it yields CASSIGRGRYGYTF.

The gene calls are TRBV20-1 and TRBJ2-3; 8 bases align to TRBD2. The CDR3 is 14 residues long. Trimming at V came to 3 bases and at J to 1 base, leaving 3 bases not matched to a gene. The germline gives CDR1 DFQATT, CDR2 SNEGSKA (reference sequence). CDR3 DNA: TGCAGTGCTAGTAGCGGGAAGGGCACAGATACGCAGTATTTT. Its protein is CSASSGKGTDTQYF.

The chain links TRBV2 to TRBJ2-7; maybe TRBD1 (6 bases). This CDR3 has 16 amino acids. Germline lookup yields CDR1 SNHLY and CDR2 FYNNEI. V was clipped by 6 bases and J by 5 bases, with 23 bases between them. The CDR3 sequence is CASSLLRGWPGDEQYV. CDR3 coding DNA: TGTGCCAGCAGCCTCCTCAGAGGGTGGCCAGGGGACGAGCAGTACGTC.